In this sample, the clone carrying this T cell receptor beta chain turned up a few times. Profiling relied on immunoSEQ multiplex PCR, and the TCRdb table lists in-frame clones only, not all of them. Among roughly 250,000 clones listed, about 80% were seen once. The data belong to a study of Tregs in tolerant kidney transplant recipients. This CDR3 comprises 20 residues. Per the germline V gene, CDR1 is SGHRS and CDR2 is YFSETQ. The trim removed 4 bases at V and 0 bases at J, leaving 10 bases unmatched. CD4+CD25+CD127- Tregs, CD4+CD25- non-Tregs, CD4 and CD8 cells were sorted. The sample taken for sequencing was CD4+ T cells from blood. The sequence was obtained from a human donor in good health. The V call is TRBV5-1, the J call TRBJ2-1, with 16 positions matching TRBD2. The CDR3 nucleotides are TGCGCCAGCAGCCATTTCGGGACTAGCGGGAGGGGGGCCTCCTACAATGAGCAGTTCTTC. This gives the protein CASSHFGTSGRGASYNEQFF.